The 28 T cell receptor beta chains below all came from one sample that was sequenced in a study of T cells in Graves' hyperthyroidism and ophthalmopathy. The source material, RNA transcripts, was used to amplify TCR beta CDR3 regions. HTBI primers were used for first-round RT-PCR of the TCR CDR3. TCRdb re-analysed the multiplex PCR reads in MiXCR, keeping a single row per CDR3 protein. The sample lists about 290,000 distinct CDR3 sequences, roughly an eighth occurring once. Specimen: blood. All receptors derive from a woman aged 40 to 49 with Graves' hyperthyroidism.

This clonotype occurred a few times. This rearrangement joins TRBV5-4 to TRBJ2-1; 8 bases map to TRBD2. Per germline, CDR1 SGHNT and CDR2 YYREEE (reference sequence). Losses at the gene ends were 0 bases for V and 8 bases for J; bases not matched to a gene: 10. CDR3 length equals 16 residues. The CDR3 DNA follows: TGTGCCAGCAGCTTGGCCGGTGGCGGGAGGCCGGATGAGCAGTTCTTC. This translates into CASSLAGGGRPDEQFF.

This clonotype was seen many times. The gene calls are TRBV6-2 or TRBV6-3 and TRBJ1-5; no reliable D call. In germline, CDR1 is MNHEY, CDR2 SVGEGT. There are 13 residues in the CDR3. Trimming took off 7 bases at V and 3 bases at J, with 10 bases between the two ends. CDR3 protein: CASTPSLNQPQHF. As DNA, the CDR3 is TGTGCCAGCACCCCCTCCCTCAATCAGCCCCAGCATTTT.

This clonotype was counted ten times or more. V usage is TRBV2 and J usage is TRBJ1-5, with D maybe TRBD1 (5 bases). The germline V and J ends were trimmed by 4 bases and 2 bases, with 12 bases remaining between them. The CDR3 is 15 residues long. Germline V gene sequence: CDR1 SNHLY, CDR2 FYNNEI. DNA for the CDR3: TGTGCCAGCAGTGGGAGTCAGGGAGGCAATCAGCCCCAGCATTTT. Translating gives CASSGSQGGNQPQHF.

Ten or more counts support this clonotype. The rearrangement links TRBV18 to TRBJ1-4; 8 nucleotides align to TRBD1. CDR3 size: 13 residues. Trimming at V came to 8 bases and at J to 4 bases, leaving 3 bases not matched to a gene. Germline CDR1 is KGHSH and CDR2 is LQKENI. The CDR3 DNA reads TGTGCCAGCCGGACAGGGCTTAATGAAAAACTGTTTTTT. Encoded protein: CASRTGLNEKLFF.

This chain connects TRBV13 to TRBJ1-6; a possible D gene is TRBD1 (5 bases). Per the germline V gene, CDR1 is PRHDT and CDR2 is FYEKMQ (reference sequence). The V and J ends lost 3 bases and 6 bases respectively, with 18 bases between them. This CDR3 spans 17 amino acids. As DNA, the CDR3 is TGTGCCAGCAGCTTGGTAGGCAGGGCTAGGCGTAATTCACCCCTCCACTTT. Translation: CASSLVGRARRNSPLHF.

This clonotype was detected many times. The chain couples TRBV6-1 to TRBJ1-5; 8 bases are shared with TRBD1. Germline trimming cut 0 bases from V and 7 bases from J; bases unmatched to any gene: 8. This CDR3 region has 16 residues. Per the germline V gene, CDR1 is MNHNS and CDR2 is SASEGT. CDR3 in amino acids: CASSEASQGAQQPQHF. The CDR3 nucleotides read TGTGCCAGCAGTGAAGCGTCGCAGGGGGCACAGCAGCCCCAGCATTTT.

As to this clonotype: Sequence at one end of the junction differs from germline and may be a read error. The gene calls are TRBV4-1 and TRBJ2-2, with 10 positions matching TRBD2. The CDR3 consists of 17 residues. Germline CDR1 is MGHRA and CDR2 is YSYEKL. In DNA form, the CDR3 reads TGTGCCAGCAGCCAAGTGCCGGGGCTAGCGGGAGCCGGGGAGCTGTTTTTT. This translates into CASSQVPGLAGAGELFF.

The chain has TRBV12-5 and TRBJ1-6; possible D gene TRBD1, 6 bases. The V and J ends lost 1 base and 10 bases respectively, with 11 bases between them. Germline values: CDR1 LGHNT, CDR2 FRNRAP. The CDR3 is 14 amino acids. The CDR3 loop is CASGLGQARSPLHF. CDR3 DNA: TGTGCTAGTGGTTTGGGACAGGCGCGATCACCCCTCCACTTT.

Only a few counts were recorded for this clonotype. V is TRBV5-1 and J is TRBJ2-6, with 7 positions matching TRBD1. Trimming cost V 4 bases and J 2 bases; bases outside gene matches: 9. The CDR3 has 17 amino acids. CDR1 and CDR2 (germline): SGHRS, YFSETQ. This CDR3 is CASSRQGEGAGANVLTF. DNA of the CDR3: TGCGCCAGCAGCCGACAGGGAGAAGGAGCTGGGGCCAACGTCCTGACTTTC. The full variable domain, with the rest looked up from reference TRBV5-1 and TRBJ2-6, is KAGVTQTPRYLIKTRGQQVTLSCSPISGHRSVSWYQQTPGQGLQFLFEYFSETQRNKGNFPGRFSGRQFSNSRSEMNVSTLELGDSALYLCASSRQGEGAGANVLTFGAGSRLTVL.

In this sample, this clonotype turned up many times. For the CDR3, the DNA is TGTGCCAGCAGCTTACAGGGACACTACGAGCAGTACTTC. This codes for CASSLQGHYEQYF. The chain has TRBV13 and TRBJ2-7; maybe TRBD1 (6 bases). V lost 2 bases and J lost 3, with 8 bases in between. CDR1 PRHDT and CDR2 FYEKMQ come from the germline V gene (reference sequence). The CDR3 has 13 amino acids. The whole variable domain, remainder taken from reference TRBV13 and TRBJ2-7, is AAGVIQSPRHLIKEKRETATLKCYPIPRHDTVYWYQQGPGQDPQFLISFYEKMQSDKGSIPDRFSAQQFSDYHSELNMSSLELGDSALYFCASSLQGHYEQYFGPGTRLTVT.

At least ten counts were recorded for this clonotype. V is TRBV30 and J is TRBJ1-4; 10 bases agree with TRBD1. Germline trimming cut 5 bases from V and 6 bases from J; bases unmatched to any gene: 3. Germline lookup yields CDR1 GTSNPN and CDR2 SVGIG (reference sequence). CDR3 length: 13 amino acids. This CDR3 is CAWAGTGDEKLFF. The DNA of the CDR3 is TGTGCCTGGGCTGGGACAGGGGATGAAAAACTGTTTTTT.

The chain is built from TRBV7-3 and TRBJ2-1; perhaps TRBD2 as D (6 bases). The CDR3 length is 14 residues. CDR1 SGHTA and CDR2 FQGTGA come from the germline V gene. Trimming removed 2 bases at V and 7 bases at J, with 12 bases between. The CDR3 region has the DNA TGTGCCAGCAGCTTAGGGAGGAACTCTAATGAGCAGTTCTTC. Translated: CASSLGRNSNEQFF. Supplemented by reference TRBV7-3 and TRBJ2-1, the full variable domain reads GAGVSQTPSNKVTEKGKYVELRCDPISGHTALYWYRQSLGQGPEFLIYFQGTGAADDSGLPNDRFFAVRPEGSVSTLKIQRTERGDSAVYLCASSLGRNSNEQFFGPGTRLTVL.

This clonotype was picked up a small number of times. V gene TRBV3-1 combines with J gene TRBJ1-5; D might be TRBD1 (6 bases). Germline V gene sequence: CDR1 LGHDT, CDR2 YNNKEL (reference sequence). This CDR3 is built from 16 residues. V was trimmed by 4 bases and J by 8 bases, leaving 21 bases between them. The CDR3 DNA reads TGTGCCAGCAGCCCCATGCCACAGGGCCCGGGGGAGCCCCAGCATTTT. Its translation is CASSPMPQGPGEPQHF.

This clonotype was counted ten times or more. The V gene is TRBV29-1, the J gene TRBJ2-5; TRBD2 matches 10 bases. The CDR3 is 13 residues long. V shed 6 bases and J 4 bases; nucleotides not matched to a gene: 5. The germline CDR1 and CDR2 sequences are SQVTM and ANQGSEA. The CDR3 protein is CSVLAGVSETQYF. CDR3 coding DNA: TGCAGCGTCCTAGCGGGAGTTTCAGAGACCCAGTACTTC.

This clonotype was seen many times. The chain recombines TRBV29-1 with TRBJ1-1; D remains ambiguous. CDR1 and CDR2 from the germline V gene are SQVTM and ANQGSEA. V lost 3 bases, J lost 3 bases, and 2 bases lay in between. This CDR3 is built from 10 residues. CDR3 in DNA: TGCAGCGTTGAGGACACTGAAGCTTTCTTT. This gives the protein CSVEDTEAFF.

The sample holds a few counts of this clonotype. This rearrangement joins TRBV2 to TRBJ1-1; 9 bases match TRBD1. Trimming cost V 7 bases and J 3 bases; bases outside gene matches: 21. The CDR3 covers 19 residues. CDR1 SNHLY and CDR2 FYNNEI come from the germline V gene. CDR3 residues: CASKIEARTGDLRDTEAFF. The CDR3 DNA is TGTGCCAGCAAAATTGAAGCGAGGACAGGGGACCTTCGGGACACTGAAGCTTTCTTT.

This clonotype was counted ten times or more. The chain recombines TRBV11-2 with TRBJ2-2; tentatively, D is TRBD2 (6 bases). V gave up 1 base and J gave up 1 base, with 13 bases separating them. The CDR3 consists of 17 residues. Germline V gene lookup returns CDR1 SGHAT and CDR2 FQNNGV. The CDR3 sequence is CASSLGRGGMNTGELFF. CDR3 nucleotides: TGTGCCAGCAGCTTAGGGAGAGGCGGGATGAACACCGGGGAGCTGTTTTTT.

This clonotype is termed medium-sized. This chain uses TRBV29-1 with TRBJ2-2; D perhaps matches TRBD2 (5 bases). CDR1 and CDR2 from the germline V gene are SQVTM and ANQGSEA. The CDR3 totals 14 residues. Trimming pared 5 bases from V and 2 bases from J, leaving 12 bases between. This chain's CDR3 is CSVQSSGNTGELFF. Written as DNA, the CDR3 is TGCAGCGTTCAATCCAGCGGAAACACCGGGGAGCTGTTTTTT.

The chain uses TRBV5-1 and TRBJ1-6, with unresolved D. This CDR3 contains 14 residues. The V end lost 2 bases, the J end lost 8 bases, and 11 bases lay between the germline ends. CDR1 and CDR2 (germline): SGHRS, YFSETQ. CDR3 nucleotides: TGCGCCAGCAGCTTTGAAGGGCTGGATTCACCCCTCCACTTT. Its protein product is CASSFEGLDSPLHF.

For this clonotype: A single base separates this from a much larger clone, so it may be a read error. The rearrangement uses TRBV18 and TRBJ2-7, with D possibly being TRBD1 (5 bases). Trimming pared 6 bases from V and 6 bases from J, leaving 12 bases between. Germline V gene lookup returns CDR1 KGHSH and CDR2 LQKENI. The CDR3 extends over 12 amino acids. The CDR3 is CASSDTVGEQYF. The CDR3 bases are TGTGCCAGCTCGGACACGGTTGGCGAGCAGTACTTC. The full variable domain, rest sourced from reference TRBV18 and TRBJ2-7, is NAGVMQNPRHLVRRRGQEARLRCSPMKGHSHVYWYRQLPEEGLKFMVYLQKENIIDESGMPKERFSAEFPKEGPSILRIQQVVRGDSAAYFCASSDTVGEQYFGPGTRLTVT.

The chain is built from TRBV29-1 and TRBJ2-7, with 11 nucleotides matching TRBD1. V lost 7 bases, J lost 4 bases, and 9 bases stayed unmatched. The CDR3 is made up of 14 amino acids. Per the germline V gene, CDR1 is SQVTM and CDR2 is ANQGSEA. The CDR3 here is CSGTSDRGRYEQYF. The CDR3 DNA is TGCAGCGGTACCTCGGACAGGGGGCGGTACGAGCAGTACTTC.

CDR3 in DNA: TGTGCCAGCAGCTACAGGGGACCAAGTCAGCCCCAGCATTTT. It translates to CASSYRGPSQPQHF. The chain links TRBV11-3 to TRBJ1-5; 7 bases map to TRBD1. The CDR3 covers 14 residues. J gave up 6 bases and V 4 bases, and 6 bases lay outside the gene matches. Germline lookup yields CDR1 SGHNT and CDR2 YENEEA.

This clonotype was detected ten times or more. This rearrangement joins TRBV30 to TRBJ2-5, with unresolved D. This CDR3 comprises 10 residues. Looked up from germline, CDR1 is GTSNPN and CDR2 is SVGIG (reference sequence). V shed 3 bases and J shed 3 bases, with 2 bases lying between them. CDR3 nucleotide sequence: TGTGCCTGGAGGGAAGAGACCCAGTACTTC. Amino acids: CAWREETQYF.

This clonotype appeared many times. CDR3 bases: TGTGCCAGCTTGTGGACAGGAACAGATACGCAGTATTTT. It codes for CASLWTGTDTQYF. The chain recombines TRBV2 with TRBJ2-3; 7 positions match TRBD1. The V gene end was trimmed by 8 bases and the J gene end by 3 bases; junction bases not matched to a gene: 5. The CDR3 spans 13 residues. Germline CDR1 reads SNHLY; CDR2 reads FYNNEI.

This clonotype has a handful of counts. This chain joins TRBV30 and TRBJ2-7, with D possibly called TRBD1 or TRBD2 (7 bases each). The germline V gene has CDR1 GTSNPN and CDR2 SVGIG (reference sequence). The CDR3 runs 15 residues. The V gene lost 8 bases and the J gene lost 0 bases, with 20 bases spanning the gap. CDR3 DNA: TGTGCCCCCCCAGGGGGGGCCCTTCCCTCCTACGAGCAGTACTTC. It is translated as CAPPGGALPSYEQYF.

Many counts were recorded for this clonotype. This chain joins TRBV11-2 and TRBJ2-1; 8 nucleotides line up with TRBD2. The germline V gene has CDR1 SGHAT and CDR2 FQNNGV. This CDR3 spans 16 amino acids. After removal of 5 bases from V and 10 bases from J, the junction contained 16 bases not matched to a gene. The CDR3: CASSLRAGRATYEQFF. The CDR3, as DNA: TGTGCCAGCAGCCTTAGGGCCGGGAGGGCCACATACGAGCAGTTCTTC.

As concerns this clonotype: This may come from a read error, since a much larger clone is one base off. The chain uses TRBV7-8 and TRBJ2-2; D not certain. The CDR3 runs 15 residues. The germline V gene encodes CDR1 SGHVS and CDR2 FQNEAQ. The CDR3 DNA reads as TGTGCCCGCAGCTTAGGACGCCCGCCTGTGAGGGAGCTGTTTTTT. Its translation is CARSLGRPPVRELFF.

This clonotype was counted between two and nine times. V gene TRBV6-5 combines with J gene TRBJ2-7; no firm D call. The CDR3 is 15 residues long. In germline, CDR1 is MNHEY, CDR2 SVGAGI. The V and J ends lost 0 bases and 6 bases respectively, with 15 bases between them. The CDR3 DNA sequence: TGTGCCAGCAGTTACTCGGCTCTAGATTCTTCCGAGCAGTACTTC. It yields the protein CASSYSALDSSEQYF.